Below are 21 T cell receptor beta chains sequenced from a single sample in a study of regulatory T cells in long-lasting Graves disease. Described time point: newly diagnosed GD, antithyroid drugs for less than 3 months. The TCR library was made from RNA that had been extracted from PBMCs in TRIzol. Arm-PCR of CDR3 regions with iRepertoire HTBI primers generated TCR beta libraries. TCRdb reprocessed the multiplex PCR reads with MiXCR, giving one entry per CDR3 protein. The data contain 400,000 to 450,000 distinct CDR3 sequences, under 15% of them singletons. These data were also filed under a second study, of T cells in Graves' hyperthyroidism and ophthalmopathy.

Material: peripheral blood mononuclear cells (PBMCs), obtained at new diagnosis, from a patient treated with antithyroid drugs. Source of these receptors: a woman in her 30s with Graves disease.

This clonotype occurred many times. The V call is TRBV28, the J call TRBJ2-7; D is uncertain. Germline values: CDR1 MDHEN, CDR2 SYDVKM. There are 13 residues in the CDR3. Trimming left V 2 bases short and J 1 base short, with 6 bases between. The CDR3 nucleotides read TGTGCCAGCAGTTTACCGCAGTCCTACGAGCAGTACTTC. This sequence encodes CASSLPQSYEQYF.

The chain carries TRBV2 and TRBJ1-2; no reliable D call. CDR3 length: 12 amino acids. Germline-derived CDR1 and CDR2 are SNHLY and FYNNEI. Trimming cost V 8 bases and J 7 bases, with 14 bases left between them. This CDR3 reads CASQDGVGGYTF. CDR3 DNA: TGTGCCAGCCAGGACGGGGTTGGTGGCTACACCTTC.

This clonotype was recorded many times. V gene TRBV6-2 or TRBV6-3 combines with J gene TRBJ2-1; 7 bases match TRBD2. J gave up 2 bases and V 5 bases, and 9 bases lay outside the gene matches. The CDR3 sequence is 16 residues long. Germline CDR1 reads MNHEY; CDR2 reads SVGEGT. The CDR3 protein is CASSPSGPVAYNEQFF. In nucleotides, the CDR3 is TGTGCCAGCAGTCCTAGCGGACCGGTGGCCTACAATGAGCAGTTCTTC.

On this clonotype: A clone one base away is much larger, so this may be a read error. The chain recombines TRBV5-1 with TRBJ2-1, with 10 bases aligning to TRBD2. This CDR3 is built from 18 residues. Germline V gene data show CDR1 as SGHRS and CDR2 as YFSETQ. Trimming cost V 0 bases and J 4 bases; bases outside gene matches: 10. The CDR3 region is CASSLAPSSGGHYNEQFF. As DNA, the CDR3 is TGCGCCAGCAGCTTGGCCCCTTCTAGCGGGGGCCATTACAATGAGCAGTTCTTC.

The V call is TRBV15, the J call TRBJ2-5; D unclear. Trimming left V 3 bases short and J 2 bases short, with 4 bases between. Germline-derived CDR1 and CDR2 are LNHNV and YYDKDF (reference sequence). CDR3 length: 12 residues. The CDR3 region is CATSSGQETQYF. The CDR3 DNA sequence: TGTGCCACCAGCAGTGGACAAGAGACCCAGTACTTC. Full variable domain (remainder filled in from reference TRBV15 and TRBJ2-5): DAMVIQNPRYQVTQFGKPVTLSCSQTLNHNVMYWYQQKSSQAPKLLFHYYDKDFNNEADTPDNFQSRRPNTSFCFLDIRSPGLGDTAMYLCATSSGQETQYFGPGTRLLVL.

The chain uses TRBV4-2 and TRBJ1-1; perhaps TRBD1 as D (5 bases). Germline V gene lookup returns CDR1 LGHNA and CDR2 YNFKEQ. This CDR3 is 16 amino acids long. Trimming left V 5 bases short and J 0 bases short, with 16 bases between. CDR3 nucleotides: TGTGCCAGCAGCGGAGCCCCCGGACAATTGAACACTGAAGCTTTCTTT. Its protein product is CASSGAPGQLNTEAFF.

This clonotype has a count of ten or more. CDR3 sequence (DNA): TGTGCCAGCAGCCAAGGGGCCCCGAGCACAGATACGCAGTATTTT. It encodes CASSQGAPSTDTQYF. The chain couples TRBV3-1 to TRBJ2-3; the D is unclear. Trimming removed 1 base at V and 0 bases at J, with 8 bases between. CDR3 length equals 15 residues. The germline gives CDR1 LGHDT, CDR2 YNNKEL (reference sequence).

This clonotype has a handful of counts. The rearrangement links TRBV19 to TRBJ2-3, with 14 bases that match TRBD2. V lost 5 bases and J lost 3; bases outside the gene matches: 7. This CDR3 has 17 amino acids. Germline V gene lookup returns CDR1 LNHDA and CDR2 SQIVND (reference sequence). CDR3 region: CASSSRLAGGRTDTQYF. In DNA, the CDR3 is TGTGCCAGTAGTTCCCGACTAGCGGGAGGGCGAACAGATACGCAGTATTTT.

The chain links TRBV19 to TRBJ2-7, with D perhaps matching TRBD1 or TRBD2 (7 bases each). V was cut by 8 bases and J by 2 bases, with 19 bases left in between. CDR1 LNHDA and CDR2 SQIVND come from the germline V gene (reference sequence). The CDR3 sequence is 15 residues long. The CDR3, as DNA: TGTGCCAGTTCGATCCAGGGGGGGGTCGCCTACGAGCAGTACTTC. This sequence encodes CASSIQGGVAYEQYF.

In this sample, this clonotype turned up many times. The rearrangement joins TRBV11-2 to TRBJ1-4; 8 bases are a match to TRBD1. The CDR3 runs 16 residues. Germline V gene lookup returns CDR1 SGHAT and CDR2 FQNNGV. V lost 1 base, J lost 7 bases, and 8 bases stayed unmatched. The CDR3 protein is CASSLAPATGAEKLFF. The CDR3 coding sequence is TGTGCCAGCAGCTTAGCCCCCGCGACAGGGGCTGAAAAACTGTTTTTT.

The chain has TRBV4-1 and TRBJ2-7; the D gene could be TRBD1 or TRBD2 (5 bases each). The germline gives CDR1 MGHRA, CDR2 YSYEKL. This CDR3 comprises 14 residues. Between the trimmed V and J ends, which lost 4 bases and 2 bases, there was a span of 12 bases. Written as DNA, the CDR3 is TGCGCCAGCAGCCTGGGACCAGAAGCCTACGAGCAGTACTTC. Its translation is CASSLGPEAYEQYF.

This clonotype was counted at least ten times. CDR3 sequence reads: CASSSIAGGLRIYEQYF. The CDR3 DNA reads TGTGCCAGCAGTTCTATAGCGGGAGGGCTACGGATTTACGAGCAGTACTTC. The chain recombines TRBV28 with TRBJ2-7; 11 bases map to TRBD2. There are 17 residues in the CDR3. The germline V gene encodes CDR1 MDHEN and CDR2 SYDVKM. V trimming: 4 bases; J trimming: 4 bases; junction bases outside the gene matches: 12.

This clonotype showed up many times. Germline and junction disagree at one end, which may indicate a read error. The chain links TRBV27 to TRBJ2-7; the match to TRBD1 covers 7 bases. The germline V gene encodes CDR1 MNHEY and CDR2 SMNVEV (reference sequence). The CDR3 totals 13 residues. CDR3 amino acids: CASSLRQGYEQYF. The CDR3 nucleotides read TGCGCCAGCAGCTTAAGACAGGGTTACGAGCAGTACTTC.

This clonotype was seen repeatedly, ten times or more. The J gene is TRBJ2-4, the V gene TRBV7-9, with 7 bases that match TRBD2. The CDR3 extends over 14 amino acids. The V gene end was trimmed by 0 bases and the J gene end by 9 bases; junction bases not matched to a gene: 5. Per the germline V gene, CDR1 is SEHNR and CDR2 is FQNEAQ (reference sequence). The CDR3 DNA reads as TGTGCCAGCAGCTTAGCGAGCGGGAATGGCATTCAGTACTTC. Translated: CASSLASGNGIQYF.

For this clonotype: This may stem from a read error, because a much larger clone lies one nucleotide away. The CDR3 carries no conserved terminal phenylalanine or tryptophan, so it likely arises from a read error. The chain has TRBV20-1 and TRBJ2-7, with D perhaps given as TRBD1 or TRBD2 (5 bases each). The CDR3 loop spans 13 amino acids. V was cut by 3 bases and J by 1 base, with 10 bases left in between. Germline CDR1 DFQATT, CDR2 SNEGSKA (reference sequence). For the CDR3, the DNA is TGCAGTGCTAGGGCAGGGAGATCCTACGAGCAGTACCTC. Its translation: CSARAGRSYEQYL.

This clonotype showed up many times. This sequence joins TRBV12-3 or TRBV12-4 and TRBJ1-2; D is possibly TRBD1 (6 bases). The CDR3 covers 12 residues. V was clipped by 7 bases and J by 3 bases, with 9 bases between them. CDR3 sequence reads: CASTGADYGYTF. The CDR3 DNA follows: TGTGCCAGCACAGGGGCGGACTATGGCTACACCTTC.

This clonotype turned up a few times. This sequence joins TRBV5-5 and TRBJ1-4; 7 bases agree with TRBD1. Germline assignment: CDR1 SGHKS and CDR2 YYEKEE (reference sequence). There are 15 residues in the CDR3. V lost 0 bases and J lost 4; bases outside the gene matches: 3. In DNA form, the CDR3 reads TGTGCCAGCAGCTTGGAGGGGGCGATTAATGAAAAACTGTTTTTT. This translates into CASSLEGAINEKLFF.

V gene TRBV28 combines with J gene TRBJ1-2, with a weak D call TRBD1 (5 bases). The germline CDR1 and CDR2 sequences are MDHEN and SYDVKM. This CDR3 comprises 13 residues. V lost 6 bases, J lost 8 bases, and 16 bases lay in between. Written as DNA, the CDR3 is TGTGCCAGCAGGTTAACAGGCCTCGGGGGCTACACCTTC. It codes for CASRLTGLGGYTF.

The V and J genes are TRBV30 and TRBJ2-1; weak D call: TRBD1 (5 bases). The CDR3 is made up of 15 amino acids. In germline, CDR1 is GTSNPN, CDR2 SVGIG (reference sequence). Trimming removed 1 base at V and 7 bases at J, with 17 bases between. The CDR3 bases are TGTGCCTGGAGTGGCCAGGGAAAGGATTGGAATGAGCAGTTCTTC. Protein sequence: CAWSGQGKDWNEQFF.

The chain carries TRBV2 and TRBJ1-5; TRBD1 might be the D (5 bases). The CDR3 loop spans 15 amino acids. V shed 3 bases and J shed 9 bases, with 18 bases lying between them. Germline-derived CDR1 and CDR2 are SNHLY and FYNNEI. The CDR3 bases are TGTGCCAGCAGTGATAGGGGAACCGCTTGGGGGCCCCAGCATTTT. Translating it yields CASSDRGTAWGPQHF.

Concerning this clonotype itself: The junction shows a germline mismatch at one end, possibly a read error. This chain joins TRBV24-1 and TRBJ2-1, with 9 bases that match TRBD2. The CDR3 extends over 15 amino acids. Looked up from germline, CDR1 is KGHDR and CDR2 is SFDVKD. The CDR3 sequence: CASSDLGGRDGEQFF. CDR3 sequence (DNA): TGTGCCAGCAGTGATTTGGGCGGGAGGGACGGTGAGCAGTTCTTC.